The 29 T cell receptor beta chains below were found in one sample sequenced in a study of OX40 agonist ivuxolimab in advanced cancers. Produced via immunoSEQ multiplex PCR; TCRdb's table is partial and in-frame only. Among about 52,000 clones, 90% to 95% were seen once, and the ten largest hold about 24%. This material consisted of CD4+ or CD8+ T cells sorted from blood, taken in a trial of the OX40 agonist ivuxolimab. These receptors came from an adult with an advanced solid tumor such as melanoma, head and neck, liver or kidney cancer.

The CDR3 region has the DNA TGTGCCAGCAGCTTAGACTTCTCCTCTGGAAACACCATATATTTT. Residues: CASSLDFSSGNTIYF. This sequence joins TRBV13 and TRBJ1-3; no definite D call. The germline V gene has CDR1 PRHDT and CDR2 FYEKMQ (reference sequence). Trimming shortened V by 1 base and J by 0 bases, and 7 bases separated the two germline ends. The CDR3 extends over 15 amino acids.

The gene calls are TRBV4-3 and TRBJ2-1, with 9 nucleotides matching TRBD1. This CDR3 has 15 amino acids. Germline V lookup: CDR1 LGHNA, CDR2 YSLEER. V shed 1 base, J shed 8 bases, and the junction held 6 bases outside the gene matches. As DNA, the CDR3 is TGCGCCAGCAGCCAAGTCACAGGGGGCGAGGATGAGCAGTTCTTC. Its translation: CASSQVTGGEDEQFF.

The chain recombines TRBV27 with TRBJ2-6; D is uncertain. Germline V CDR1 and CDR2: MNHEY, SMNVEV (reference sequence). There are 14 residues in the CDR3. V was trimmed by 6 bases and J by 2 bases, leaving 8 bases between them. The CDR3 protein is CASRPITGANVLTF. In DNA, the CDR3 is TGTGCCAGCAGACCAATAACTGGGGCCAACGTCCTGACTTTC.

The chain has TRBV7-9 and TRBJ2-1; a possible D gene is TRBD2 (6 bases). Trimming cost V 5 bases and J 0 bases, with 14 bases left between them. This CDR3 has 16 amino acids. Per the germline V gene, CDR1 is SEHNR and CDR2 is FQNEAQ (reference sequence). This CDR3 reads CASSPSLASSYNEQFF. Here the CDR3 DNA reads TGTGCCAGCAGCCCATCCCTAGCGAGCTCCTACAATGAGCAGTTCTTC.

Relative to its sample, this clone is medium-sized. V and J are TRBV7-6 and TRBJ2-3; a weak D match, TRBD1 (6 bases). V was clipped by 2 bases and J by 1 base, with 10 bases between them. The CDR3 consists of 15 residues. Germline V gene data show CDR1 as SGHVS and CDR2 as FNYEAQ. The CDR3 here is CASSLYRARTDTQYF. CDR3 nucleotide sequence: TGTGCCAGCAGCTTATACAGGGCCCGCACAGATACGCAGTATTTT.

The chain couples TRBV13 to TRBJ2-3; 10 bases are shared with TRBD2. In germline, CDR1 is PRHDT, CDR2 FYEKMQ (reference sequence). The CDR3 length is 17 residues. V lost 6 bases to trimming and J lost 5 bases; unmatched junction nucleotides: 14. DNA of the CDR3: TGTGCCAGCAGGCCGACTAATCTAGCGGGAGCTAAAGATACGCAGTATTTT. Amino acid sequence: CASRPTNLAGAKDTQYF.

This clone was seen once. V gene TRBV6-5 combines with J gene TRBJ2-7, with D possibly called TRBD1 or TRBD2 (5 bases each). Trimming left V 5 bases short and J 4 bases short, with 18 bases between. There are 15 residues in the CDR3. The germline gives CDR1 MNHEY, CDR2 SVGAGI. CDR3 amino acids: CASSLRDGQIYEQYF. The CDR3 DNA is TGTGCCAGCAGTCTCCGGGACGGGCAAATTTACGAGCAGTACTTC.

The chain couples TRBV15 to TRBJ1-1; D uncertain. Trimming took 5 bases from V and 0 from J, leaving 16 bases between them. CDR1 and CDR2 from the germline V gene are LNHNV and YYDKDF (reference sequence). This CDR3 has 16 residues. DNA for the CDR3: TGTGCCACCAGCTCCGGAGAGTGGTTTATGAACACTGAAGCTTTCTTT. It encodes CATSSGEWFMNTEAFF.

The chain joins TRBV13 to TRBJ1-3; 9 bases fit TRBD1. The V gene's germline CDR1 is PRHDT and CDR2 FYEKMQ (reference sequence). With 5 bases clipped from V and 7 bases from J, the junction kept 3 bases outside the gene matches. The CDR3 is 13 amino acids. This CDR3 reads CASSGTGLNTIYF. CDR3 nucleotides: TGTGCCAGCAGCGGGACAGGGCTTAACACCATATATTTT. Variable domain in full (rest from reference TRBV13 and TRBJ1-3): AAGVIQSPRHLIKEKRETATLKCYPIPRHDTVYWYQQGPGQDPQFLISFYEKMQSDKGSIPDRFSAQQFSDYHSELNMSSLELGDSALYFCASSGTGLNTIYFGEGSWLTVV.

The DNA of the CDR3 is TGTGCCAGTAGCCTGACAGGGGGCGAAGAGACCCAGTACTTC. Its translation is CASSLTGGEETQYF. This rearrangement joins TRBV19 to TRBJ2-5; 10 bases match TRBD1. Germline V gene sequence: CDR1 LNHDA, CDR2 SQIVND (reference sequence). J gave up 3 bases and V 6 bases, and 4 bases lay outside the gene matches. CDR3 size: 14 residues.

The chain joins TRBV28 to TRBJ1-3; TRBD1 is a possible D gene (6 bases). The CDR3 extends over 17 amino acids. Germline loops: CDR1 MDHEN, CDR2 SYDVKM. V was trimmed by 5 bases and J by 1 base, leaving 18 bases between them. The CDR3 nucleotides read TGTGCCAGCAGTCCCGAATTGGGGACACTTTCTGGAAACACCATATATTTT. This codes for CASSPELGTLSGNTIYF.

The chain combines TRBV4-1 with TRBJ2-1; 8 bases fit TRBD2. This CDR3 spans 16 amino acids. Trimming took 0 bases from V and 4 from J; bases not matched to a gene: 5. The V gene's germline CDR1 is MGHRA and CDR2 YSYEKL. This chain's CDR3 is CASSQDPGGRYNEQFF. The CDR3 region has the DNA TGCGCCAGCAGCCAAGACCCCGGCGGGAGGTACAATGAGCAGTTCTTC.

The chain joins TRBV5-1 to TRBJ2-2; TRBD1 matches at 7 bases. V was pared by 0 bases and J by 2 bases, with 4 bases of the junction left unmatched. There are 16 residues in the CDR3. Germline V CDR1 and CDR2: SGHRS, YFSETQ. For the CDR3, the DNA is TGCGCCAGCAGCTTGGACAGAGGGGGCAACACCGGGGAGCTGTTTTTT. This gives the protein CASSLDRGGNTGELFF.

The CDR3 DNA follows: TGCGCCAGCAGCCCCAGGCCCGAGGTCCGAACAGATACGCAGTATTTT. The encoded protein is CASSPRPEVRTDTQYF. This sequence joins TRBV10-1 and TRBJ2-3; D not resolved. Germline loops: CDR1 WNHNN, CDR2 SYGVQD (reference sequence). CDR3 length: 16 residues. The ends were cut back, 6 bases at V and 3 bases at J, with 19 bases in the middle.

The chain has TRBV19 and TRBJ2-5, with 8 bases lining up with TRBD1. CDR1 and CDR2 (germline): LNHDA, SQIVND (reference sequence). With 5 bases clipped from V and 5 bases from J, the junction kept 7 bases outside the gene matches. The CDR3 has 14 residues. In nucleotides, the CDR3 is TGTGCCAGTAGTTCTCGACAGGGGCAGGAGACCCAGTACTTC. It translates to CASSSRQGQETQYF.

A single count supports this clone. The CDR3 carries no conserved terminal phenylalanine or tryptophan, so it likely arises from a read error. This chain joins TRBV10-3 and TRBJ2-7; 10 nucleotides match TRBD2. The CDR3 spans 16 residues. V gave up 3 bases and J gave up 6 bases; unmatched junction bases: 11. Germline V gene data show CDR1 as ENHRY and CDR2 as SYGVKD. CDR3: CAISDPLPAGGTEQYL. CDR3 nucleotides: TGTGCCATCAGTGACCCTCTGCCAGCGGGAGGGACCGAGCAGTACCTC.

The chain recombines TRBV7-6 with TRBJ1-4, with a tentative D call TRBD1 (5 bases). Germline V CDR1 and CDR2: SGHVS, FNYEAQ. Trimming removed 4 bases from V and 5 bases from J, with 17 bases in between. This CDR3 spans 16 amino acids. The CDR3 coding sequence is TGTGCCAGCAGCTCCCGGGACTCCCGTACGAATGAAAAACTGTTTTTT. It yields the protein CASSSRDSRTNEKLFF.

CDR3 residues: CASSAGYYEQYF. The CDR3 DNA reads as TGTGCCAGCAGCGCAGGCTACTACGAGCAGTACTTC. The J gene is TRBJ2-7, the V gene TRBV7-9, with D uncertain. V lost 5 bases and J 3 bases, leaving 8 bases between the germline ends. Germline V gives CDR1 SEHNR, CDR2 FQNEAQ (reference sequence). The CDR3 is 12 amino acids. Looking up the rest from reference TRBV7-9 and TRBJ2-7 gives the full variable domain: DTGVSQNPRHKITKRGQNVTFRCDPISEHNRLYWYRQTLGQGPEFLTYFQNEAQLEKSRLLSDRFSAERPKGSFSTLEIQRTEQGDSAMYLCASSAGYYEQYFGPGTRLTVT.

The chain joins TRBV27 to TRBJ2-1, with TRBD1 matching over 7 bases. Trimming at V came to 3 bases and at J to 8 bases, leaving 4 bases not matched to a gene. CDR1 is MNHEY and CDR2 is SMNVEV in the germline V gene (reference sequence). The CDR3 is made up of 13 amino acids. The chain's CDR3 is CASSFNRGDEQFF. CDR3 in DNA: TGTGCCAGCAGTTTTAACAGGGGCGATGAGCAGTTCTTC.

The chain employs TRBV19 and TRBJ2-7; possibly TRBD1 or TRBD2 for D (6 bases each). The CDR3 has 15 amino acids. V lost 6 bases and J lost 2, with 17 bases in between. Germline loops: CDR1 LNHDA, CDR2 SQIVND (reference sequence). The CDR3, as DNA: TGTGCCAGTAGCCCAGGGGAAGGCGGGGCCTACGAGCAGTACTTC. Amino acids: CASSPGEGGAYEQYF.

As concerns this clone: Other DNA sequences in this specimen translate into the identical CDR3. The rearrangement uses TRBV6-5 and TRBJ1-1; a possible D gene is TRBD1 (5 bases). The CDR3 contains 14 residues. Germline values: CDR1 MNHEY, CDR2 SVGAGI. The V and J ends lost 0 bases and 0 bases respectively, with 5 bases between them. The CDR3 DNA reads TGTGCCAGCAGTTACTCCAGGGTGAACACTGAAGCTTTCTTT. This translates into CASSYSRVNTEAFF.

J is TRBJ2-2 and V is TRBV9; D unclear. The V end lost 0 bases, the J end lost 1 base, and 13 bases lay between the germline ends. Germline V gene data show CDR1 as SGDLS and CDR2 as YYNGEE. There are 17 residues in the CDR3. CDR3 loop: CASSVEAQTVNTGELFF. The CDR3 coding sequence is TGTGCCAGCAGCGTAGAGGCTCAGACTGTGAACACCGGGGAGCTGTTTTTT.

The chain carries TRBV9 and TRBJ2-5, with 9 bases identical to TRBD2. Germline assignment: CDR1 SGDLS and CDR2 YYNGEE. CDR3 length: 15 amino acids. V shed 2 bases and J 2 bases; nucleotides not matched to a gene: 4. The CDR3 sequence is CASSVDLAGQETQYF. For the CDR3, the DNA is TGTGCCAGCAGCGTGGACCTAGCGGGACAAGAGACCCAGTACTTC.

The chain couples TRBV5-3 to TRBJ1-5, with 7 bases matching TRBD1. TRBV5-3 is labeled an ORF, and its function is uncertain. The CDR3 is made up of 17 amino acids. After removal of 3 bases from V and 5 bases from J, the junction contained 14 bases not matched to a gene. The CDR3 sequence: CARSSRITGEEDQPQHF. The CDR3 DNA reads TGTGCCAGAAGCTCTCGGATAACAGGGGAAGAGGATCAGCCCCAGCATTTT.

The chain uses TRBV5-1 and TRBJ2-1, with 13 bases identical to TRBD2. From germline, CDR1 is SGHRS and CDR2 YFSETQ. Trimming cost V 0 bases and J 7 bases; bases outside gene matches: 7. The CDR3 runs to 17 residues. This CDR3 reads CASSLGLAGGKKNEQFF. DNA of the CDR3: TGCGCCAGCAGCTTGGGACTAGCGGGGGGAAAAAAAAATGAGCAGTTCTTC.

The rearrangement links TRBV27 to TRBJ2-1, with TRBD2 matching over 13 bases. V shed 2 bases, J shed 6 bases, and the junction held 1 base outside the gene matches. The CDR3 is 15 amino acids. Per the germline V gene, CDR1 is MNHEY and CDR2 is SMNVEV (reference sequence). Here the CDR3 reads CASSLGTSGANEQFF. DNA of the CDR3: TGTGCCAGCAGTTTAGGGACTAGCGGGGCCAATGAGCAGTTCTTC.

CDR3 protein: CASSEAGANGNYGYTF. CDR3 coding DNA: TGCGCCAGCAGTGAGGCGGGGGCAAACGGCAACTATGGCTACACCTTC. V and J are TRBV10-2 and TRBJ1-2; weak D call: TRBD1 (6 bases). The V gene's germline CDR1 is WSHSY and CDR2 SAAADI. CDR3 length equals 16 residues. Trimming cost V 2 bases and J 2 bases, with 15 bases left between them.

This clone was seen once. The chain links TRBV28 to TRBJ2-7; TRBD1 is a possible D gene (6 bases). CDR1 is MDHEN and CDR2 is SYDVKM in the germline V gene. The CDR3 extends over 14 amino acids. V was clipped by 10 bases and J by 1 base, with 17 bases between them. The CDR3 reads CATEETGRSYEQYF. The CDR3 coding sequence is TGTGCCACGGAAGAGACAGGCCGTTCCTACGAGCAGTACTTC.

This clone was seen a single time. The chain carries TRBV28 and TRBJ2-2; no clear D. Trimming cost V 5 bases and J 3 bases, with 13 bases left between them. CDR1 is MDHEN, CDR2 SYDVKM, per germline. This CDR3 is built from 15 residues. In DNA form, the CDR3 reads TGTGCCAGCAGTCCCGCTCTGTTTGACACCGGGGAGCTGTTTTTT. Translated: CASSPALFDTGELFF.